This T cell receptor beta chain was documented in a study of cytomegalovirus exposure and HLA in healthy donors. Per germline, CDR1 SGHNT and CDR2 YYREEE (reference sequence). The CDR3 consists of 15 residues. V was trimmed by 0 bases and J by 0 bases, leaving 7 bases between them. Concerning this clone itself: The antigen is not known.

Study-wide points: Three chains tied to CMV proved CMV antigen-specific in vitro. Prior analysis indicated that the majority of TCR beta V segments exhibited productivity approximately 87% or approximately 30% of the time. Most of the CMV-associated TCR beta chains (in a later analysis) appeared to be HLA-restricted.

Primers for the PCR totalled 60 Vbeta and 13 Jbeta. Libraries were prepared by immunoSEQ multiplex PCR; TCRdb keeps only in-frame clonotypes and omits some of them. The sample has 160,000 or so clones; around 80% are singletons. The TCR sequence derives from a man aged 40-49 years in good health and CMV-seronegative. The chain recombines TRBV5-4 with TRBJ1-3; TRBD1 might be the D (5 bases). The source material was PBMCs. CDR3 amino acids: CASSLGGVSGNTIYF. DNA of the CDR3: TGTGCCAGCAGCTTGGGGGGGGTCTCTGGAAACACCATATATTTT.